Listed below are T cell receptor beta chains from one sample, sequenced in a study of blood T cell repertoires in COVID-19. Produced via immunoSEQ multiplex PCR; TCRdb's table is partial and in-frame only. The sample consists of around 330,000 clones, roughly 90% of them appearing once. The sample comprised PBMCs or T cells enriched from blood (not recorded which). These receptors were obtained from a woman younger than 30 who had recovered from COVID-19. The CDR3 runs from the conserved cysteine through the conserved F or W. A D gene is named only where the DNA matches it firmly. For some rows the clone size is stated as once, few or many, or as a class when expanded; others skip it.

TRBJ1-1	NA	TRBV11-3	NA	TGTGCCAGCAGCTTGTCGGGAGTGAACACTGAAGCTTTCTTT	CASSLSGVNTEAFF
TRBJ1-2	NA	TRBV6-6	TRBD1	TGTGCCAGCAGTTATAACAGGGGGCTGGGGTATGGCTACACCTTC	CASSYNRGLGYGYTF
TRBJ2-2	NA	TRBV28	TRBD2	TGTGCCAGCAGCTTCCGACTAGCGGGCCTTGGGACCGGGGAGCTGTTTTTT	CASSFRLAGLGTGELFF
TRBJ2-1	NA	TRBV18	TRBD2	TGTGCCAGCTCACCACCGCGCCTAGCGGGGGGTATCAATGAGCAGTTCTTC	CASSPPRLAGGINEQFF
TRBJ2-4	NA	TRBV28	TRBD2	TGTGCCAGCAGCCTTGTGGAGGGGAGGGCGGCTCAGTACTTC	CASSLVEGRAAQYF
TRBJ2-7	NA	TRBV6-5	NA	TGTGCCAGCTCGGAGGGAACCTACGAGCAGTACTTC	CASSEGTYEQYF
TRBJ2-5	NA	TRBV5-1	NA	TGCGCCAGCAGCACCGACAGACCCTCACAAGAGACCCAGTACTTC	CASSTDRPSQETQYF
TRBJ2-6	NA	TRBV15	TRBD1	TGTGCCACCAGCGACAGGGTTTCTGGGGCCAACGTCCTGACTTTC	CATSDRVSGANVLTF
TRBJ1-2	NA	TRBV29-1	NA	TGCAGCGTTGAAGACCCAGATGGCTACACCTTC	CSVEDPDGYTF
TRBJ2-5	once	TRBV9	TRBD2	TGTGCCAGCAGCGTAGGCACCCGGACTAGCGGGAAAGAGACCCAGTACTTC	CASSVGTRTSGKETQYF
TRBJ1-4	NA	TRBV9	TRBD1	TGTGCCAGCAGCACCCGACAGGGGGAGGGTGAAAAACTGTTTTTT	CASSTRQGEGEKLFF
TRBJ1-1	NA	TRBV12-3/TRBV12-4	NA	TGTGCCAGCAGTTTAGGGCAGGGAGAAGCTTTCTTT	CASSLGQGEAFF
TRBJ2-5	NA	TRBV5-4	NA	TGTGCCGTCCTACAAAAGGAACTACAAGAGACCCAGTACTTC	CAVLQKELQETQYF
TRBJ1-2	NA	TRBV9	NA	TGTGCCAGCAGCGTAGTGGGACAAAGCTGGGGATACACCTTC	CASSVVGQSWGYTF
TRBJ1-3	NA	TRBV11-2	NA	TGTGCCAGCAGCCCTTCGGGTGGAAACACCATATATTTT	CASSPSGGNTIYF
TRBJ1-1	NA	TRBV6-5	NA	TGTGCCAGCAGTTACACCGAGGGCACTGAAGCTTTCTTT	CASSYTEGTEAFF
TRBJ1-3	NA	TRBV16	TRBD1	TGTGCCAGCAGCCAATCCGGGACAGGTGGAAACACCATATATTTT	CASSQSGTGGNTIYF
TRBJ1-5	NA	TRBV28	TRBD1	TGTGCCAGCAGTTGGGAAGGGGACAGGGTCAATCAGCCCCAGCATTTT	CASSWEGDRVNQPQHF
TRBJ1-5	NA	TRBV28	TRBD1	TGTGCCAGCAGTTTGGTCGGGGGACAGGGCTACCAGCCCCAGCATTTT	CASSLVGGQGYQPQHF
TRBJ2-3	NA	TRBV7-9	NA	TGTGCCAGCAGCTTTCAGCCCGGGGCAGATACGCAGTATTTT	CASSFQPGADTQYF
TRBJ2-4	NA	TRBV11-1	TRBD2	TGTGCCAGCAGCTTAGAACTAGCGGGAGGCAAAAACATTCAGTACTTC	CASSLELAGGKNIQYF
TRBJ1-1	NA	TRBV10-3	TRBD1	TGTGCCATCCACGGGACAGGGAGTTTCACTGAAGCTTTCTTT	CAIHGTGSFTEAFF
TRBJ1-1	NA	TRBV28	NA	TGTGCCAGCAGTTTAGAGGGTGTAAACACTGAAGCTTTCTTT	CASSLEGVNTEAFF
TRBJ2-2	once	TRBV4-3	NA	TGCGCCAGCAGCCAAAGGCTCCAGGGTGTAGGGGAGCTGTTTTTT	CASSQRLQGVGELFF
TRBJ2-7	once	TRBV11-3	NA	TGTGCCAGCAGCTTAGGGGGACTCTACGAGCAGTACTTC	CASSLGGLYEQYF
TRBJ2-7	few	TRBV7-2	TRBD1	TGTGCCAGCAGCTTCGGGGGACAGGGTCTCTACGAGCAGTACTTC	CASSFGGQGLYEQYF
TRBJ2-3	NA	TRBV11-3	TRBD1	TGTGCCAGCAGCACCAGACAGGGGGAGGGAGATACGCAGTATTTT	CASSTRQGEGDTQYF
TRBJ2-3	once	TRBV5-8	NA	TGTGCCAGCAGCTTGTTTCAGGGATCAGATACGCAGTATTTT	CASSLFQGSDTQYF
TRBJ2-3	NA	TRBV28	TRBD2	TGTGCCAGCAGTCCCTGTGCAGGGGACCTTCAGCGGGAGGGAAGCACAGATACGCAGTATTTT	CASSPCAGDLQREGSTDTQYF
TRBJ2-7	NA	TRBV15	NA	TGTGCCACCAGCAGAGATCAGGGGGGTTACGAGCAGTACTTC	CATSRDQGGYEQYF
TRBJ2-5	NA	TRBV27	TRBD2	TGTGCCAGCAGCCCCAGGCGGGGGCAAGAGACCCAGTACTTC	CASSPRRGQETQYF
TRBJ2-2	NA	TRBV7-2	TRBD1	TGTGCCAGCAGCCCCCAGACAGGGGGTCACCGGGAGCTGTTTTTT	CASSPQTGGHRELFF
TRBJ1-3	NA	TRBV10-3	NA	TGTGCCACGCTGGGCTACTCTGGAAACACCATATATTTT	CATLGYSGNTIYF
TRBJ1-2	NA	TRBV28	NA	TGTGCCAGCAGCCTCAACTATGGCTACACCTTC	CASSLNYGYTF
TRBJ2-1	NA	TRBV27	TRBD1	TGTGCCAGCAGCCAAACCGGGACAGTCATGCGGGAGCAGTTCTTC	CASSQTGTVMREQFF
TRBJ1-1	NA	TRBV27	NA	TGTGCCAGCAGTCCCCCCTTTCCAAACTGGGAAGCTTTCTTT	CASSPPFPNWEAFF
TRBJ2-2	NA	TRBV5-4	NA	TGTGCCAGCAGCTTGGCCGTTCCCGGGGAGCTGTTTTTT	CASSLAVPGELFF
TRBJ1-1	NA	TRBV5-1	TRBD1	TGCGCCAGCAGCCCCGGACAGGGGGCGGCGAACACTGAAGCTTTCTTT	CASSPGQGAANTEAFF
TRBJ1-2	NA	TRBV5-8	NA	TGTGCCAGCAGCTTGTGGCAGGCTACACACTATGGCTACACCTTC	CASSLWQATHYGYTF
TRBJ2-3	NA	TRBV7-2	NA	TGTGCCAGCAGCTTAAAAGGAGCGGGCCCTCGCACAGATACGCAGTATTTT	CASSLKGAGPRTDTQYF
TRBJ2-2	NA	TRBV19	NA	TGTGCCAGTTGGAGGAGGGCCGGGAACACCGGGGAGCTGTTTTTT	CASWRRAGNTGELFF
TRBJ1-2	NA	TRBV4-2	NA	TGTGCCAGCAGCCAAGATAGTTTACCGACCTCGGGGTATGGCTACACCTTC	CASSQDSLPTSGYGYTF
TRBJ1-6	NA	TRBV18	TRBD1	TGTGCCAGCTCACCATCCGGGACAGGGTGGAATTCACCCCTCCACTTT	CASSPSGTGWNSPLHF
TRBJ2-7	NA	TRBV6-5	TRBD1	TGTGCCAGCAGTTACTCTACAGGGGAACACCCTTACGAGCAGTACTTC	CASSYSTGEHPYEQYF
TRBJ1-4	NA	TRBV5-1	NA	TGCGCCAGCAGCTTGTGGCAGGCTGCAACTAATGAAAAACTGTTTTTT	CASSLWQAATNEKLFF
TRBJ1-1	few	TRBV4-1	NA	TGCGCCAGCAGCCAAGATGCAGGGAACACTGAAGCTTTCTTT	CASSQDAGNTEAFF
TRBJ1-1	NA	TRBV3-1/TRBV3-2	NA	TGTGCCAGCAGCCGGAGGGGCATTAGAGCTTTCTTT	CASSRRGIRAFF
TRBJ2-6	NA	TRBV30	TRBD1	TGTGCCTGGACCAGGGGGCCAGGGGCCAACGTCCTGACTTTC	CAWTRGPGANVLTF
TRBJ2-5	NA	TRBV5-4	NA	TGTGCCAGCAGCCCCGCCAGGCCGTACCAAGAGACCCAGTACTTC	CASSPARPYQETQYF
TRBJ2-3	NA	TRBV25-1	TRBD1	TGTGCCAGCAGTGAAATGAGGACAGGGACAGATACGCAGTATTTT	CASSEMRTGTDTQYF
TRBJ2-5	NA	TRBV28	TRBD1	TGTGCCAGCAGTTTATACAGGGGGCAGCAGGAGACCCAGTACTTC	CASSLYRGQQETQYF
TRBJ1-5	NA	TRBV7-2	TRBD1	TGTGCCAGCAGCTTAGTACAGGGGCTGCAGCAGCCCCAGCATTTT	CASSLVQGLQQPQHF
TRBJ1-5	NA	TRBV28	NA	TGTGCCAGCAGTTTGTCTAGTTTAGGTCAGCCCCAGCATTTT	CASSLSSLGQPQHF